The 5 T cell receptor beta chains below were found in one sample sequenced in a study of early T cells in non-severe SARS-CoV-2 infection. Each CDR3 protein gets one entry after TCRdb re-called the 5' RACE reads with MiXCR. The data contain roughly 34,000 distinct CDR3 sequences, approximately 7.1% of them seen just once; the ten biggest clones take up approximately 13%. Sequencing was performed on whole blood, taken at baseline. The receptors stem from an adult who was a healthcare worker with PCR-confirmed SARS-CoV-2 infection or an uninfected control (not recorded which).

This clonotype was seen many times. The V call is TRBV4-1, the J call TRBJ1-6; D unresolved. The germline V and J ends were trimmed by 6 bases and 10 bases, with 13 bases remaining between them. Germline V gives CDR1 MGHRA, CDR2 YSYEKL. This CDR3 is 13 amino acids long. CDR3 loop: CASSLSRSSPLHF. CDR3 in DNA: TGCGCCAGCAGTCTCAGTAGGAGCTCACCCCTCCACTTT.

The chain carries TRBV6-6 and TRBJ2-7; D perhaps matches TRBD2 (5 bases). This CDR3 is 12 amino acids long. The V and J ends lost 6 bases and 4 bases respectively, with 10 bases between them. Germline CDR1 MNHNY, CDR2 SVGAGI (reference sequence). In DNA form, the CDR3 reads TGTGCCAGCAGCCCCGGCGGGTACGAGCAGTACGTC. Amino acids: CASSPGGYEQYV.

In its sample, this clonotype was seen many times. The chain uses TRBV7-9 and TRBJ2-1; 13 bases match TRBD2. This CDR3 spans 19 amino acids. V lost 5 bases, J lost 0 bases, and 10 bases stayed unmatched. CDR1 is SEHNR and CDR2 is FQNEAQ in the germline V gene (reference sequence). The CDR3 bases are TGTGCCAGCAGCCGACCGGGACTAGCGGGACCGAGCTCCTACAATGAGCAGTTCTTC. Translated: CASSRPGLAGPSSYNEQFF.

This clonotype was seen at least ten times. The V and J genes are TRBV12-3 or TRBV12-4 and TRBJ1-5; D unresolved. V was clipped by 7 bases and J by 4 bases, with 8 bases between them. The CDR3 is 12 residues long. CDR3 loop: CASTWGNQPQHF. The CDR3 DNA sequence: TGTGCCAGCACCTGGGGAAATCAGCCCCAGCATTTT.

In its sample, this clonotype was seen many times. The chain combines TRBV25-1 with TRBJ2-3; the D gene is possibly TRBD2 (6 bases). The CDR3 is 17 residues long. From germline, CDR1 is MGHDK and CDR2 SYGVNS. Trimming left V 3 bases short and J 2 bases short, with 18 bases between. CDR3 bases: TGTGCCAGCAGTGACGAGGGACTCCCAGAGAACACAGATACGCAGTATTTT. Translated, it gives CASSDEGLPENTDTQYF.